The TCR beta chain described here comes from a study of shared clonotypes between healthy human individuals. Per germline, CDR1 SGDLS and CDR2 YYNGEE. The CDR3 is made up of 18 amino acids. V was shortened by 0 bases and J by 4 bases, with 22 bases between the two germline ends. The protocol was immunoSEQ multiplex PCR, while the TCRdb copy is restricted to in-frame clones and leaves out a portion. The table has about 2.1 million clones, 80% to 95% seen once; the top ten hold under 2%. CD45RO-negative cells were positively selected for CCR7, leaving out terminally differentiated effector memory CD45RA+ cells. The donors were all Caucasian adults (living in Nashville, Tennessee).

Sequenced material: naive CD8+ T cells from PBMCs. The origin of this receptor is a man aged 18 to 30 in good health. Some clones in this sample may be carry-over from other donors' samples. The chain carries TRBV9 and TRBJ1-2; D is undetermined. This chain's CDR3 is CASSVGQGPSFESYGYTF. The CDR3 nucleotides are TGTGCCAGCAGCGTAGGCCAAGGGCCCTCTTTTGAAAGCTATGGCTACACCTTC. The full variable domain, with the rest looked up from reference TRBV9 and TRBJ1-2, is DSGVTQTPKHLITATGQRVTLRCSPRSGDLSVYWYQQSLDQGLQFLIQYYNGEERAKGNILERFSAQQFPDLHSELNLSSLELGDSALYFCASSVGQGPSFESYGYTFGSGTRLTVV.